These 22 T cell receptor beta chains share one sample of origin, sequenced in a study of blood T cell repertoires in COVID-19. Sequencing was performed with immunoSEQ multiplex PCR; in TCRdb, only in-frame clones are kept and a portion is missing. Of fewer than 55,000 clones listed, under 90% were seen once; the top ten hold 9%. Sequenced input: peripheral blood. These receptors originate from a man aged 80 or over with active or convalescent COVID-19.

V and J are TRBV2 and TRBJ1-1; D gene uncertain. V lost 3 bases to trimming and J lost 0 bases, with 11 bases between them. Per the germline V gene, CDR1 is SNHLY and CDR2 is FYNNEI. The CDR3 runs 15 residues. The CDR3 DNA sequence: TGTGCCAGCAGTGATTCGTACACCCTGAACACTGAAGCTTTCTTT. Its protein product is CASSDSYTLNTEAFF. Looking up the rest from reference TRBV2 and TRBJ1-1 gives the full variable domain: EPEVTQTPSHQVTQMGQEVILRCVPISNHLYFYWYRQILGQKVEFLVSFYNNEISEKSEIFDDQFSVERPDGSNFTLKIRSTKLEDSAMYFCASSDSYTLNTEAFFGQGTRLTVV.

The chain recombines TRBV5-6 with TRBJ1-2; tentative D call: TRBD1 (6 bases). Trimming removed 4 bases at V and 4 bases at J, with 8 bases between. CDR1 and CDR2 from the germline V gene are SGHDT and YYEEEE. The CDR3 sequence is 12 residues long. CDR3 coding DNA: TGTGCCAGCAGCGTGGACAGCTATGGCTACACCTTC. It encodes CASSVDSYGYTF.

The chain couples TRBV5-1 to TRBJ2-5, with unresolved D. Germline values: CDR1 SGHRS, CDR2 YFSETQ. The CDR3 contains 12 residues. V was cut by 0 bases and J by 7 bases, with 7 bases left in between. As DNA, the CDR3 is TGCGCCAGCAGCTTGGTTTCCGGGACCCAGTACTTC. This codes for CASSLVSGTQYF. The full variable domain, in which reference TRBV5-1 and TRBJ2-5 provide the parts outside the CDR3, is KAGVTQTPRYLIKTRGQQVTLSCSPISGHRSVSWYQQTPGQGLQFLFEYFSETQRNKGNFPGRFSGRQFSNSRSEMNVSTLELGDSALYLCASSLVSGTQYFGPGTRLLVL.

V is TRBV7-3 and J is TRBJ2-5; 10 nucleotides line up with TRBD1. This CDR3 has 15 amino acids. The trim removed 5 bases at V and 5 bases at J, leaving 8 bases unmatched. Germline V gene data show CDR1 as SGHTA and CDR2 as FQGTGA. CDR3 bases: TGTGCCAGCAGCCTCGACAGGGGGCCCGGGGAGACCCAGTACTTC. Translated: CASSLDRGPGETQYF.

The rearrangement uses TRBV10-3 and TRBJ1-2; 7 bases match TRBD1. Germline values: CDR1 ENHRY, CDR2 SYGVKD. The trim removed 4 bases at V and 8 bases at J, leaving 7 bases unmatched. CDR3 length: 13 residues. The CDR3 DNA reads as TGTGCCATCAGTGCAGACAGGGCCTGGGGCTACACCTTC. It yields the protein CAISADRAWGYTF.

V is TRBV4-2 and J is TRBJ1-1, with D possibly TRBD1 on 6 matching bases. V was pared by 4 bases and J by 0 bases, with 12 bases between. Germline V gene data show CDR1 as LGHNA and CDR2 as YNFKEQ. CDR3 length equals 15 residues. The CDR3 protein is CASSLEGGVNTEAFF. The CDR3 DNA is TGTGCCAGCAGCCTTGAGGGGGGGGTGAACACTGAAGCTTTCTTT.

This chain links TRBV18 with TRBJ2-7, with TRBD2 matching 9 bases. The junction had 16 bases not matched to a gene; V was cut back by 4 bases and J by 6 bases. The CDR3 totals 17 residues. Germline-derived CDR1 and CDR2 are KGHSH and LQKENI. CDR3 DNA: TGTGCCAGCTCACTCGGGGGGGCCCAAGCGGGAGGATTCGAGCAGTACTTC. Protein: CASSLGGAQAGGFEQYF.

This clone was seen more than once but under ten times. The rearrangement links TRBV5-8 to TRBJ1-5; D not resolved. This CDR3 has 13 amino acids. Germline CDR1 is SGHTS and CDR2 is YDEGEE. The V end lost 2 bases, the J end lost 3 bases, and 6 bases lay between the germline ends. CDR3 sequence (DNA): TGTGCCAGCAGCTTCGACACCAATCAGCCCCAGCATTTT. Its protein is CASSFDTNQPQHF.

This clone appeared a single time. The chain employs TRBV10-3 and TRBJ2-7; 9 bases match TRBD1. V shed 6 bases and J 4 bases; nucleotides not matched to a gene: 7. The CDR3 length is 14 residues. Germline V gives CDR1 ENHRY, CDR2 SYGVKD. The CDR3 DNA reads TGTGCCATCAGGGCGGGACAGGGAGTATACGAGCAGTACTTC. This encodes CAIRAGQGVYEQYF.

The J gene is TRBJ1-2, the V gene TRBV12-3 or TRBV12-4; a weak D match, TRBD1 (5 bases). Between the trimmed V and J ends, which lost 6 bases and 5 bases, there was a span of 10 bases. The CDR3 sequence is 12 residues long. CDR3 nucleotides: TGTGCCAGCAGCCCGACAGCATATGGCTACACCTTC. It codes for CASSPTAYGYTF.

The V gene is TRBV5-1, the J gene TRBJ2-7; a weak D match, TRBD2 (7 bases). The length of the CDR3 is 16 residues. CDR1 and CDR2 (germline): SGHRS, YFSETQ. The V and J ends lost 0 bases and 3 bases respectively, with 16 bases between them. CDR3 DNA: TGCGCCAGCAGCTTGGGACCCGACGGGGGGCGCTACGAGCAGTACTTC. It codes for CASSLGPDGGRYEQYF.

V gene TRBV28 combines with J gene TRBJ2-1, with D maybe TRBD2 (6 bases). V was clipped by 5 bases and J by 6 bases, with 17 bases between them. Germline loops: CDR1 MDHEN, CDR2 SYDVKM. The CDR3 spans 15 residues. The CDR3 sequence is CASSTPGLASNEQFF. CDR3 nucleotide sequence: TGTGCCAGCAGTACCCCGGGACTCGCAAGCAATGAGCAGTTCTTC. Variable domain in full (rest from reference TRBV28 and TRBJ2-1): DVKVTQSSRYLVKRTGEKVFLECVQDMDHENMFWYRQDPGLGLRLIYFSYDVKMKEKGDIPEGYSVSREKKERFSLILESASTNQTSMYLCASSTPGLASNEQFFGPGTRLTVL.

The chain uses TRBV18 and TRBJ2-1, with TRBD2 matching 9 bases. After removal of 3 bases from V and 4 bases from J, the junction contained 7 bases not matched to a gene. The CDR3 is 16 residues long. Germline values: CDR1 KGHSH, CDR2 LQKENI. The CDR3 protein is CASSPSTSGFYNEQFF. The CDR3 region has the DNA TGTGCCAGCTCACCCTCGACTAGCGGTTTTTACAATGAGCAGTTCTTC.

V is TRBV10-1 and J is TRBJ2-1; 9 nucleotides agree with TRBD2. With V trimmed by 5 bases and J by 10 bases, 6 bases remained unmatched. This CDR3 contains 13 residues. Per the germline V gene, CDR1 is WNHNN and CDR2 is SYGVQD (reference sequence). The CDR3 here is CASSPSGATEQFF. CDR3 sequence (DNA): TGCGCCAGCAGTCCTAGCGGGGCCACCGAGCAGTTCTTC.

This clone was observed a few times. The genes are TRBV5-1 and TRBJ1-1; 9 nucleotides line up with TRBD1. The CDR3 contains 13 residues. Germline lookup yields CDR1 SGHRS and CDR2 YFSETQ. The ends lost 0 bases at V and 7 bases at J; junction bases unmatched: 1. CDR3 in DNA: TGCGCCAGCAGCTTGGCGGGACAGGGTGAAGCTTTCTTT. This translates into CASSLAGQGEAFF.

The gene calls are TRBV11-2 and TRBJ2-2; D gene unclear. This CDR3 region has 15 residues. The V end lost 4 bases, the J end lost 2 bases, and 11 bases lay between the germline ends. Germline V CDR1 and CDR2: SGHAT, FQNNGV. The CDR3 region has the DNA TGTGCCAGCAGCTCTTCTGTACTAAACACCGGGGAGCTGTTTTTT. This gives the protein CASSSSVLNTGELFF.

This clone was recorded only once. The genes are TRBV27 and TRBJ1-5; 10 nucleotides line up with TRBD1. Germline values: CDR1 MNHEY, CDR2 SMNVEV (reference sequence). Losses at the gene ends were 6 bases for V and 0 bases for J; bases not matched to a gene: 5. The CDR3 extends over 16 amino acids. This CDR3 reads CASRGTGASSNQPQHF. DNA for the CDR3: TGTGCCAGCAGAGGGACAGGGGCATCTAGCAATCAGCCCCAGCATTTT.

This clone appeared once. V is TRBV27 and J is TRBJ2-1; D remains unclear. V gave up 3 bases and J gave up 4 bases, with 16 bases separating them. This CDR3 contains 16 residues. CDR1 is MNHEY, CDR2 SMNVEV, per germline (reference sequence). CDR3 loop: CASSFLVTLRYNEQFF. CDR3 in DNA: TGTGCCAGCAGTTTCCTTGTGACTCTGAGGTACAATGAGCAGTTCTTC.

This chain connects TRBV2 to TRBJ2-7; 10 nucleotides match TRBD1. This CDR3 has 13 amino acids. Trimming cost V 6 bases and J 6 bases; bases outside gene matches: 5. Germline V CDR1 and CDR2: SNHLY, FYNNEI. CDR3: CASSLGQGGEQYF. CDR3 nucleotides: TGTGCCAGCAGCCTAGGACAGGGGGGCGAGCAGTACTTC.

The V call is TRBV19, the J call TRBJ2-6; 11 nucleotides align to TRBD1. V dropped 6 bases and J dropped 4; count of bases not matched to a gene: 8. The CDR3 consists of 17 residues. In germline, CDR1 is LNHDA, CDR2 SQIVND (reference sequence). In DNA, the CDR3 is TGTGCCAGTAGGACCGGGACAGGGGGGTCAGGGGCCAACGTCCTGACTTTC. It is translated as CASRTGTGGSGANVLTF.

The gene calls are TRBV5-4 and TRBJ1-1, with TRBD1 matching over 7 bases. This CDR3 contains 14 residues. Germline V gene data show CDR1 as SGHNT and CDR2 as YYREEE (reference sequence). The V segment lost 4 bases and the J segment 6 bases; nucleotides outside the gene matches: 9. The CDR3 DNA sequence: TGTGCCAGCAGCCGAGGAGACAGGGTTTCTGAAGCTTTCTTT. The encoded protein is CASSRGDRVSEAFF.

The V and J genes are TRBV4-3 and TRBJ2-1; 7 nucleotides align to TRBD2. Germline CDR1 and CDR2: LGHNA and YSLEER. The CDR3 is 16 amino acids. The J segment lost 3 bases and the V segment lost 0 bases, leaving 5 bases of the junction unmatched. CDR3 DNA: TGCGCCAGCAGCCAAGAAGGTGCTAGCGGCTACAATGAGCAGTTCTTC. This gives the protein CASSQEGASGYNEQFF.